This T cell receptor beta chain was sequenced during a study of cytomegalovirus exposure and HLA in healthy donors. Study background: An early release of data contained tens of millions of unique TCRs, which came from HLA-typed donors.

With 60 Vbeta and 13 Jbeta primers, the PCR was carried out. Using immunoSEQ multiplex PCR, the repertoire was profiled, and TCRdb retains in-frame clones only, with some absent. The table includes 150,000 to 200,000 clones, almost 80% detected once. The CDR3 has 18 amino acids. Trimming took 0 bases from V and 5 from J; bases not matched to a gene: 15. Germline lookup yields CDR1 LNHNV and CDR2 YYDKDF (reference sequence). Study-wide findings and caveats: Relative to the roughly 690-donor mean, N-insertions were reportedly fewer in an Asian-associated ancestry cluster in a later analysis. Of the V segments, some could not be distinguished, including TRBV6-2 and TRBV6-3, and were excluded.

About this clone: Its antigen is unidentified.

The chain carries TRBV15 and TRBJ1-1, with 7 bases aligning to TRBD1. The receptor comes from a male donor in good health and CMV-seronegative. The sequencing input was PBMCs. Here the CDR3 reads CATSRDQSGGSSQTEAFF. The CDR3 DNA reads TGTGCCACCAGCAGAGATCAGTCAGGGGGTTCGTCCCAGACTGAAGCTTTCTTT.